The TCR beta chain under discussion was sequenced for a study of post-analysis software for immune sequencing data. Overall study findings and caveats: Comparison of patients with controls showed five TRBV segments more frequent in patients, TRBV5-6, TRBV5-1 and TRBV20-1 among them. Among multiple sclerosis patients, normalized Chao1 diversity was significantly below that of controls.

CDR1 SGHTA and CDR2 FQGNSA come from the germline V gene. The germline V and J ends were trimmed by 4 bases and 8 bases, with 14 bases remaining between them. The CDR3 is 14 amino acids. Sequencing libraries made from TCR beta cDNA carried unique molecular identifiers. Once about 0.95 to 10 million T cells were used, roughly 0.5 million cDNA molecules resulted. TCRdb called the PCR reads again in MiXCR, with one record for every CDR3 protein. The sample lists 450,000 or so distinct CDR3 sequences; 45% were seen once. Turning to this clonotype: Its antigen is as yet unknown.

Sequenced: blood. This clonotype originated in a girl aged 5-17 years with multiple sclerosis. The chain links TRBV7-2 to TRBJ1-4; D is unclear. CDR3 bases: TGTGCCAGCAGCTCCGGCCGGGTGGCGGAAAAACTGTTTTTT. Translated, it gives CASSSGRVAEKLFF.